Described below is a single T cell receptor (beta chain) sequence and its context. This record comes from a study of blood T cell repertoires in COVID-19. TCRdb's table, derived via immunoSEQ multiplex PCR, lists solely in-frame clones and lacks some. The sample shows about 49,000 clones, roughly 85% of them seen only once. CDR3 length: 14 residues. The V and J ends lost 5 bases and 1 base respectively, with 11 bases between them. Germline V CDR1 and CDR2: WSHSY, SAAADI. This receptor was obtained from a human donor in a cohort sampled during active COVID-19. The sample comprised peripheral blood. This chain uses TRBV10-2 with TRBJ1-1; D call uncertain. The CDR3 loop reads CASSTSGGNTEAFF. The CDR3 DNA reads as TGCGCCAGCAGTACCTCCGGTGGGAACACTGAAGCTTTCTTT.